This TCR beta chain is drawn from a study of T cells in Graves' hyperthyroidism and ophthalmopathy. CDR3 length: 16 amino acids. The J segment lost 7 bases and the V segment lost 0 bases, leaving 4 bases of the junction unmatched. The germline V gene encodes CDR1 SGHRS and CDR2 YFSETQ. There were TCR beta CDR3 regions amplified from RNA transcripts. HTBI primers were the set used in a first-round RT-PCR of the TCR CDR3. From the multiplex PCR reads, TCRdb called clonotypes with MiXCR, one entry per CDR3 protein. Among about 360,000 distinct CDR3 sequences, around an eighth were seen once, and the ten largest hold around 20%.

This receptor was obtained from a man aged 25-45 years with Graves' hyperthyroidism that later progressed to Graves' ophthalmopathy. The gene calls are TRBV5-1 and TRBJ1-6, with 10 bases identical to TRBD1. What was sequenced was blood. The CDR3 here is CASSLGPGQGNSPLHF. DNA for the CDR3: TGCGCCAGCAGCTTGGGGCCGGGACAGGGGAATTCACCCCTCCACTTT.